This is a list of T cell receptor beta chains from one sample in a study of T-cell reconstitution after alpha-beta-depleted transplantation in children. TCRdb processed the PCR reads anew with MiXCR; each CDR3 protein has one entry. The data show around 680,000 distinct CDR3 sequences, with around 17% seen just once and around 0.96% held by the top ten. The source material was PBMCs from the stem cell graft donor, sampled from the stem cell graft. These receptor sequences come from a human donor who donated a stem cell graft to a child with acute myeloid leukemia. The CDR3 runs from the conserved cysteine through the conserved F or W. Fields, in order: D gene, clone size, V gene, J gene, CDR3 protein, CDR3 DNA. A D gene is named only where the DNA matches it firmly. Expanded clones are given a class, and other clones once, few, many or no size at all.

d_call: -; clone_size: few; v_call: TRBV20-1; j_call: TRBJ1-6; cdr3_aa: CSAPITPEHRNSPLHF; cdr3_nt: TGCAGTGCTCCGATAACCCCTGAACACCGAAATTCACCCCTCCACTTT
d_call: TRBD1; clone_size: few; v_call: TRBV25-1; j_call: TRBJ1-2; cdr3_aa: CASSHRGQFFYGYTF; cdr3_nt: TGTGCCAGCAGCCACCGGGGACAGTTCTTCTATGGCTACACCTTC
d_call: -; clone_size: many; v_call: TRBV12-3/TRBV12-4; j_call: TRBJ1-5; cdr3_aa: CASSRLEGNQPQHF; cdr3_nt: TGTGCCAGCAGTCGCCTTGAGGGGAATCAGCCCCAGCATTTT
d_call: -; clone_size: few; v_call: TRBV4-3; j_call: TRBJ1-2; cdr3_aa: CASSQDRLPWGLYGYTF; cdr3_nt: TGCGCCAGCAGCCAAGATCGTCTGCCATGGGGACTCTATGGCTACACCTTC
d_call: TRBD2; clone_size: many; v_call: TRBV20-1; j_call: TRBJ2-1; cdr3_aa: CSGAGTSGYNEQFF; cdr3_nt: TGCAGTGGGGCTGGGACTAGCGGCTACAATGAGCAGTTCTTC
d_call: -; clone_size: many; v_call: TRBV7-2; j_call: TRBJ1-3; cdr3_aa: CASSLGQLSDTIYF; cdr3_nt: TGTGCCAGCAGCTTGGGTCAGCTCTCGGACACCATATATTTT
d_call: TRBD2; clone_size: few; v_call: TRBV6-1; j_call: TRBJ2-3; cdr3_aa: CASSLAGHRTDTQYF; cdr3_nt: TGTGCCAGCTCGTTAGCGGGTCATCGGACAGATACGCAGTATTTT
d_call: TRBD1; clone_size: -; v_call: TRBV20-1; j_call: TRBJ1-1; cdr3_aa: CSARGRGTGGTGGNTEAFF; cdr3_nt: TGCAGTGCTAGAGGAAGAGGGACAGGTGGAACGGGGGGGAACACTGAAGCTTTCTTT
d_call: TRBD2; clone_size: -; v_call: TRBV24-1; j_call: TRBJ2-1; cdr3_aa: CATMGGGPSYNEQFF; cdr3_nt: TGTGCCACCATGGGCGGGGGACCCTCCTACAATGAGCAGTTCTTC
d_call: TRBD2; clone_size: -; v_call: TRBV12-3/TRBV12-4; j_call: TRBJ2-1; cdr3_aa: CASSVSLAGGLKNEQFF; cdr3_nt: TGTGCCAGCAGCGTATCGTTAGCGGGGGGGCTCAAAAATGAGCAGTTCTTC
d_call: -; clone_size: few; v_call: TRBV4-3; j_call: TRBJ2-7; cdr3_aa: CASSQERGPFYEQYF; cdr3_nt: TGCGCCAGCAGCCAAGAGAGGGGACCTTTCTACGAGCAGTACTTC
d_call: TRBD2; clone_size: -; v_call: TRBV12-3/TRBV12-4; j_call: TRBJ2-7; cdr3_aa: CASSFLAGGLSYEQYF; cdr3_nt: TGTGCCAGCAGTTTCTTAGCGGGGGGACTCTCCTACGAGCAGTACTTC
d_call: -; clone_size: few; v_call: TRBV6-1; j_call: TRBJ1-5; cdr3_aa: CASTGQSNQPQHF; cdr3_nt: TGTGCCAGCACCGGGCAGAGTAATCAGCCCCAGCATTTT
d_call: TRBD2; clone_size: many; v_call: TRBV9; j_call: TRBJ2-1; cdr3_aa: CASSATSGGLNEQFF; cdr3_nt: TGTGCCAGCAGCGCGACTAGCGGGGGGCTGAATGAGCAGTTCTTC
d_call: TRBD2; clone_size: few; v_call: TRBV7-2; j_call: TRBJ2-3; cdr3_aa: CASSFRKAGVDTQYF; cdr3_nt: TGTGCCAGCAGCTTTAGAAAGGCGGGGGTAGATACGCAGTATTTT
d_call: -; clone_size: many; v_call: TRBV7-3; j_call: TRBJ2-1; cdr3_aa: CASSDSLWAGYNEQFF; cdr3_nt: TGTGCCAGCAGCGATTCCTTGTGGGCAGGTTACAATGAGCAGTTCTTC
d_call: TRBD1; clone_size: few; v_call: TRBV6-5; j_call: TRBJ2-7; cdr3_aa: CASSSHTGGSYEQYF; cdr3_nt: TGTGCCAGCAGTTCCCACACAGGGGGCTCCTACGAGCAGTACTTC